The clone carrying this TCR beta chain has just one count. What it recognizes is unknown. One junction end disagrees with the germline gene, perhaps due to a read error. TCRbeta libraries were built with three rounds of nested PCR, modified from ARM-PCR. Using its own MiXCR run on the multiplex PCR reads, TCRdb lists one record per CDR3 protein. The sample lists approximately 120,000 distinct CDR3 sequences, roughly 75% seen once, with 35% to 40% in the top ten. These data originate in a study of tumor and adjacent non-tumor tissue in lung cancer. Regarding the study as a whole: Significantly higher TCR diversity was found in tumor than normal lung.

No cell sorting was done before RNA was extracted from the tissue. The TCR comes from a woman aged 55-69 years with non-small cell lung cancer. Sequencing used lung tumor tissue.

CDR3 sequence (DNA): TGTGACTGGATGATGGAGGGGCGCGATACGCAGTATTTT. It specifies CDWMMEGRDTQYF. The chain links TRBV30 to TRBJ2-3; weak D call: TRBD2 (6 bases). The CDR3 has 13 amino acids. Germline-derived CDR1 and CDR2 are GTSNPN and SVGIG (reference sequence). The full variable domain, with the rest looked up from reference TRBV30 and TRBJ2-3, is SQTIHQWPATLVQPVGSPLSLECTVEGTSNPNLYWYRQAAGRGLQLLFYSVGIGQISSEVPQNLSASRPQDRQFILSSKKLLLSDSGFYLCDWMMEGRDTQYFGPGTRLTVL.